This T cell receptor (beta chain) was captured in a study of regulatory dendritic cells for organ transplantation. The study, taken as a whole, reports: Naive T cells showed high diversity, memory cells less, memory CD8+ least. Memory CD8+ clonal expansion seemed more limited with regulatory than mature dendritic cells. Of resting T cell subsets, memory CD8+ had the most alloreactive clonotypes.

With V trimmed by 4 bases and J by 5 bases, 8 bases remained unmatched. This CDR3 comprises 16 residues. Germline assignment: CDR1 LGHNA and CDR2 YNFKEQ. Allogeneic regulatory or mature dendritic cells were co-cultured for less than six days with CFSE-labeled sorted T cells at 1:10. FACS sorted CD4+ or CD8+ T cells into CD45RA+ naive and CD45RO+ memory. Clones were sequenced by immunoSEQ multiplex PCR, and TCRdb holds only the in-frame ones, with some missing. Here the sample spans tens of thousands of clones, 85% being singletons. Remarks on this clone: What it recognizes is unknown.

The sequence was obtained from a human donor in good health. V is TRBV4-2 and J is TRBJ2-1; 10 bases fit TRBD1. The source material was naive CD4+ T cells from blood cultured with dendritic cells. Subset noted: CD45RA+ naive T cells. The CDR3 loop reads CASSPGGTGVNNEQFF. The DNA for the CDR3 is TGTGCCAGCAGCCCGGGCGGGACAGGGGTTAACAATGAGCAGTTCTTC.